This TCR beta chain was identified during a study of cytomegalovirus exposure and HLA in healthy donors. 13 Jbeta primers and 60 Vbeta primers were used for the PCR. The method was immunoSEQ multiplex PCR; TCRdb's version includes in-frame clones alone and lacks a portion of them. The data show 180,000 or so clones, with 60% to 80% seen just once and about 3.4% held by the top ten. In this sample, this clone turned up once. Looked up from germline, CDR1 is SGDLS and CDR2 is YYNGEE. The CDR3 covers 16 residues. The V and J ends lost 0 bases and 4 bases, in that order; junction bases with no gene match: 7.

The sequence came from a female donor in good health and CMV-seronegative. Sequencing input: PBMCs. The chain couples TRBV9 to TRBJ2-5, with TRBD1 matching over 9 bases. The CDR3 DNA sequence: TGTGCCAGCAGCGTAGTCGGGACAGGGAGGGCAGAGACCCAGTACTTC. Protein sequence: CASSVVGTGRAETQYF.